This T cell receptor beta chain was identified during a study of blood T cell repertoires in COVID-19. Profiled with immunoSEQ multiplex PCR; TCRdb holds only in-frame clones, not every one. This sample carries 200,000 to 300,000 clones, about nine tenths of them seen once, and the ten largest clones take more than 0.95%. Only a few counts were recorded for this clone. With 0 bases removed from V and 5 bases from J, the gap between germline ends came to 11 bases. The CDR3 extends over 14 amino acids. Per germline, CDR1 SGDLS and CDR2 YYNGEE. The TCR originated in a woman aged 40-49 years with acute COVID-19. The chain joins TRBV9 to TRBJ2-5; D is uncertain. Source material: PBMCs or T cells enriched from blood (not recorded which). CDR3 nucleotide sequence: TGTGCCAGCAGCGTAGGGTTGAGTGAGGAGACCCAGTACTTC. This gives the protein CASSVGLSEETQYF.